A selection of T cell receptor beta chains follows, all from one sample in a study of immune cell composition in non-small cell lung cancer. Here immunoSEQ multiplex PCR was the method, and the copy in TCRdb shows in-frame clones only, minus some. The sample includes around 13,000 clones, over 65% seen only once; the top ten take roughly 13%. Material for sequencing was lung tumor tissue. The receptors here all came from a human donor with non-small cell lung cancer. Both conserved end residues are part of each CDR3. The D gene is left open where the match is weak. Only part of the rows carry a size: once, few, many, or a class if the clone is expanded.

D	V	J	size	DNA	CDR3
TRBD1	TRBV18	TRBJ1-2	NA	TGTGCCAGCTCACGTACCGGGACAGGGGACTATGGCTACACCTTC	CASSRTGTGDYGYTF
NA	TRBV18	TRBJ2-1	NA	TGTGCCAGCTCACCCCCCCGGAGCTCCTACAATGAGCAGTTCTTC	CASSPPRSSYNEQFF
TRBD2	TRBV9	TRBJ2-5	NA	TGTGCCAGCAGCGTAGGAGGGCGGGAGGGCCCAGAGACCCAGTACTTC	CASSVGGREGPETQYF
TRBD2	TRBV7-3	TRBJ2-3	few	TGTGCCAGCAGCTGGACTAGCGGGGGTGGGGGCTTCACAGATACGCAGTATTTT	CASSWTSGGGGFTDTQYF
TRBD2	TRBV11-3	TRBJ2-1	once	TGTGCCAGCAGCTCAGGCGGGAGTCTTAATGAGCAGTTCTTC	CASSSGGSLNEQFF
NA	TRBV11-3	TRBJ2-2	NA	TGTGCCAGCAGCTTAGTCAGGGGCATCGGGGAGCTGTTTTTT	CASSLVRGIGELFF
NA	TRBV11-2	TRBJ2-3	few	TGTGCCAGCAGCTCCCCCTACTCCACAGATACGCAGTATTTT	CASSSPYSTDTQYF
NA	TRBV11-3	TRBJ1-5	NA	TGTGCCAGCAGCTTAGGGGTAGCGCAGCCCCAGCATTTT	CASSLGVAQPQHF
NA	TRBV29-1	TRBJ2-7	few	TGCAGCGTAGCGCAAACCTCCTACGAGCAGTACTTC	CSVAQTSYEQYF
TRBD2	TRBV18	TRBJ2-3	NA	TGTGCCAGCTCACCAGGCGGGGGAAGAGATACGCAGTATTTT	CASSPGGGRDTQYF
TRBD2	TRBV7-2	TRBJ2-3	NA	TGTGCCAGCAGCTTAGTTAGGTCCAGCGGGGGCACAGATACGCAGTATTTT	CASSLVRSSGGTDTQYF
TRBD2	TRBV11-2	TRBJ2-7	once	TGTGCCAGCAGCCCTTGGACTAGCGGAGCGTTCTACGAGCAGTACTTC	CASSPWTSGAFYEQYF
NA	TRBV7-9	TRBJ2-1	NA	TGTGCCAGCAGCGTAGATGGGACAAGGGTAGAGCAGTTCTTC	CASSVDGTRVEQFF
NA	TRBV5-1	TRBJ2-3	NA	TGCGCCAGCAGCTTCGAGGGCAGGGGATACACAGATACGCAGTATTTT	CASSFEGRGYTDTQYF
NA	TRBV2	TRBJ1-2	NA	TGTGCCAGCCTCGGGGGGCACTATGGCTACACCTTC	CASLGGHYGYTF
TRBD1	TRBV5-6	TRBJ1-1	NA	TGTGCCAGCAGCTTAGGAACAGGGACAGGGGGCCTACTCACTGAAGCTTTCTTT	CASSLGTGTGGLLTEAFF
NA	TRBV7-2	TRBJ1-1	once	TGTGCCAGCAGCTTAGTTTCGAGCAAGAACACTGAAGCTTTCTTT	CASSLVSSKNTEAFF
TRBD1	TRBV9	TRBJ2-1	NA	TGTGCCAGCAGCGTAGCAGGACAGGGGGCGGATGAGCAGTTCTTC	CASSVAGQGADEQFF
NA	TRBV6-6	TRBJ1-1	once	TGTGCCAGCAGTTACTCGAGGCAGAACACTGAAGCTTTCTTT	CASSYSRQNTEAFF
TRBD1	TRBV7-2	TRBJ2-5	NA	TGTGCCAGCAGCCCGGTGGACAGGAAAGAGACCCAGTACTTC	CASSPVDRKETQYF
TRBD1	TRBV28	TRBJ1-2	NA	TGTGCCAGCAGTCGCTTAACAGGGGCCGGGGACGACTATGGCTACACCTTC	CASSRLTGAGDDYGYTF
TRBD2	TRBV9	TRBJ2-5	NA	TGTGCCAGCAGCCGGGGGGTAGCGGAGGGCCAAGAGACCCAGTACTTC	CASSRGVAEGQETQYF
NA	TRBV5-5	TRBJ1-1	NA	TGTGCCAGCAGCTTGGTAGAGGGTTACACTGAAGCTTTCTTT	CASSLVEGYTEAFF
TRBD1	TRBV7-2	TRBJ1-3	NA	TGTGCCAGCAGTCCCGAGGGGGCAGCGCGGCGCTCTGGAAACACCATATATTTT	CASSPEGAARRSGNTIYF
TRBD1	TRBV6-1	TRBJ2-3	NA	TGTGCCAGCAGCGCCGACAGGGTCCGCACAGATACGCAGTATTTT	CASSADRVRTDTQYF
TRBD1	TRBV7-2	TRBJ2-7	NA	TGTGCCAGCAGCTTTGACAGGGTCTACGAGCAGTACTTC	CASSFDRVYEQYF
TRBD2	TRBV13	TRBJ2-7	NA	TGTGCCAGCAGACTAGCGGGAGGGCCGACCTACGAGCAGTACTTC	CASRLAGGPTYEQYF
TRBD1	TRBV7-6	TRBJ1-2	NA	TGTGCCAGCAGCCTAAGACCTGACAGGGGCGGCTACACCTTC	CASSLRPDRGGYTF
NA	TRBV2	TRBJ1-5	NA	TGTGCCAGCAGTCCCGACAGGAATAGCAATCAGCCCCAGCATTTT	CASSPDRNSNQPQHF
TRBD2	TRBV19	TRBJ2-5	NA	TGTGCCAGTAGTATCCAACAAGCGGGGCTACAAGAGACCCAGTACTTC	CASSIQQAGLQETQYF
TRBD1	TRBV27	TRBJ2-7	NA	TGTGCCAGCAGGGATGGGACAGCAGTAGTGGAGCAGTACTTC	CASRDGTAVVEQYF
NA	TRBV7-6	TRBJ2-2	NA	TGTGCCAGCAGCTTACTGTCCGAGCTGTTTTTT	CASSLLSELFF
NA	TRBV30	TRBJ1-5	NA	TGTGCCTGGAGTCTAGCTTCTAGCAATCAGCCCCAGCATTTT	CAWSLASSNQPQHF
NA	TRBV29-1	TRBJ2-5	NA	TGCAGCGCAATTACTGAAAGAAGGACAGTACAAGAGACCCAGTACTTC	CSAITERRTVQETQYF
NA	TRBV5-1	TRBJ1-1	once	TGCGCCAGCAGGTCCGACTTGACGGGGAACACTGAAGCTTTCTTT	CASRSDLTGNTEAFF
NA	TRBV6-1	TRBJ2-1	NA	TGTGCCAGCAGAGTGGGGGGGACAAACAATGAGCAGTTCTTC	CASRVGGTNNEQFF
TRBD1	TRBV9	TRBJ1-2	few	TGTGCCAGCAGCGTAGGGGCAGGGGGCTATGGCTACACCTTC	CASSVGAGGYGYTF
NA	TRBV7-2	TRBJ2-2	few	TGTGCCAGCAGCTTAAGGGGGACCCAGAACACCGGGGAGCTGTTTTTT	CASSLRGTQNTGELFF
TRBD2	TRBV7-9	TRBJ2-5	NA	TGTGCCAGCAGCCAGAGGGGACTAGCGCGGGGGACCCAGTACTTC	CASSQRGLARGTQYF
NA	TRBV28	TRBJ1-3	few	TGTGCCAGCAGTCCCCCGCTTGGGACAAGAAACACCATATATTTT	CASSPPLGTRNTIYF
NA	TRBV5-1	TRBJ1-6	few	TGCGCCAGCAGCTTGGGAGCAGGTGATTCACCCCTCCACTTT	CASSLGAGDSPLHF
TRBD1	TRBV14	TRBJ1-2	NA	TGTGCCAGCAGCACCCGACAGGGGAGAGTCTATGGCTACACCTTC	CASSTRQGRVYGYTF
NA	TRBV2	TRBJ2-1	NA	TGTGCCAGCAGTGAGGGGGGGGCCGCGGACAATGAGCAGTTCTTC	CASSEGGAADNEQFF
TRBD1	TRBV4-1	TRBJ2-7	NA	TGCGCCAGCAGCCAATCTGGGACAGGGGAGACATACGAGCAGTACTTC	CASSQSGTGETYEQYF
NA	TRBV19	TRBJ2-1	NA	TGTGCCAGTAGAAGGGACTCATACAATGAGCAGTTCTTC	CASRRDSYNEQFF
NA	TRBV7-3	TRBJ2-5	NA	TGTGCCAGCAGCCTTTGGCCCCGAGAGACCCAGTACTTC	CASSLWPRETQYF
TRBD1	TRBV27	TRBJ1-1	NA	TGTGCCAGCAGTTACAGGGGGGGAACTGAAGCTTTCTTT	CASSYRGGTEAFF
TRBD1	TRBV12-5	TRBJ1-2	NA	TGTGCTAGTGGTTTGCCGAGACAGGGTGGCTACACCTTC	CASGLPRQGGYTF
TRBD1	TRBV6-4	TRBJ1-2	NA	TGTGCCAGCAGTGACTCACCGGGACAGGGGGTCTATGGCTACACCTTC	CASSDSPGQGVYGYTF
NA	TRBV19	TRBJ1-1	NA	TGTGCCAGTAGTATACTCGGGGGCACTGAAGCTTTCTTT	CASSILGGTEAFF
NA	TRBV7-3	TRBJ2-6	NA	TGTGCCAGCAGCTTCACTGGGGCCAACGTCCTGACTTTC	CASSFTGANVLTF
TRBD2	TRBV7-9	TRBJ2-7	NA	TGTGCCAGCAGCCCCCTCACCGGGAGGGGTTCCTACGAGCAGTACTTC	CASSPLTGRGSYEQYF
NA	TRBV29-1	TRBJ1-5	NA	TGCAGCGTTGTTCCCGGGGAGAATCAGCCCCAGCATTTT	CSVVPGENQPQHF
TRBD1	TRBV4-3	TRBJ1-2	NA	TGCGCCAGCAGTCCCTTACAGGGGAACTATGGCTACACCTTC	CASSPLQGNYGYTF
TRBD1	TRBV18	TRBJ1-4	NA	TGTGCCAGCTCACCATCCGGGACAGGGGGAAAGAATGAAAAACTGTTTTTT	CASSPSGTGGKNEKLFF
NA	TRBV6-1	TRBJ1-2	few	TGTGCCAGCAGTGAAGGGGCAGGGCTCAACTATGGCTACACCTTC	CASSEGAGLNYGYTF
TRBD1	TRBV5-1	TRBJ1-1	NA	TGCGCCAGCAGCACGCAGGGGGCGAACACTGAAGCTTTCTTT	CASSTQGANTEAFF